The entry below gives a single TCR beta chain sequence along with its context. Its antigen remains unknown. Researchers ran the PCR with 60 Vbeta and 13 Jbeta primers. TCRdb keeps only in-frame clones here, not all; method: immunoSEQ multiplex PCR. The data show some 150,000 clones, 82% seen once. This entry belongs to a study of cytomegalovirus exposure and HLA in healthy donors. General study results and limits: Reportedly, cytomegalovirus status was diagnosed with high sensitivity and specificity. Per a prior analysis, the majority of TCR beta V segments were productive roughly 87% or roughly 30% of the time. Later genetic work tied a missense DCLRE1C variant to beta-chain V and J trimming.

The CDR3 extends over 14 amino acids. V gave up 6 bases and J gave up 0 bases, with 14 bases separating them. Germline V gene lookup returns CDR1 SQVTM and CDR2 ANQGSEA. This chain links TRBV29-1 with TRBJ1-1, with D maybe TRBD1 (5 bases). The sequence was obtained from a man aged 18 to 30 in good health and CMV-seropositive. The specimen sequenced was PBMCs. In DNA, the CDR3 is TGCAGCGTCACGGGGGGAATCATGAACACTGAAGCTTTCTTT. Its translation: CSVTGGIMNTEAFF.